Listed below are T cell receptor beta chains from one sample, sequenced in a study of blood T cells in healthy people across ages. TCRdb re-derived calls from the 5' RACE reads in MiXCR, one entry per CDR3 protein. The sample holds about 780,000 distinct CDR3 sequences, approximately 65% seen once. The sequencing input was blood. These receptor sequences come from a man aged 25-45 years in good health. The CDR3 runs from the conserved cysteine through the conserved F or W. The D gene is left open where the match is weak. Size tells how often a clone was seen (once, few, many) or the class of an expanded clone, and some rows leave it out.

>NA|TRBJ1-5|NA|TRBV20-1
TGCAGTGCTAGAGACAGGGGCAATCAGCCCCAGCATTTT
CSARDRGNQPQHF
>TRBD1|TRBJ2-7|once|TRBV14
TGTGCCAGCAGCCAAACAGGGGACCGGCTTTTATACGAGCAGTACTTC
CASSQTGDRLLYEQYF
>NA|TRBJ2-3|few|TRBV4-2
TGTGCCAGCAGCCAAGATTGGGGAGCCAAAGATACGCAGTATTTT
CASSQDWGAKDTQYF
>TRBD1|TRBJ1-5|NA|TRBV20-1
TGCAGTGCTGCCCGGGACAGGGAGGATCAGCCCCAGCATTTT
CSAARDREDQPQHF
>TRBD2|TRBJ2-1|NA|TRBV7-3
TGTGCCAGCAGCGTATCTAGCGGGGGGTACAACAATGAGCAGTTCTTC
CASSVSSGGYNNEQFF
>NA|TRBJ2-7|few|TRBV12-3/TRBV12-4
TGTGCCAGCAGGACAGGTATGACCTACGAGCAGTACTTC
CASRTGMTYEQYF
>TRBD1|TRBJ1-2|once|TRBV7-2
TGTGCCAGCACCGCTGGACAGGCTAACTATGGCTACACCTTC
CASTAGQANYGYTF
>NA|TRBJ2-3|NA|TRBV4-3
TGCGCCAGCAGCCAAGGAGTTGGGGTAGCGCGCACAGGTACGCAGTATTTT
CASSQGVGVARTGTQYF
>NA|TRBJ2-5|few|TRBV29-1
TGCAGCACGAACCGGGGGCTCCAAGAGACCCAGTACTTC
CSTNRGLQETQYF
>TRBD1|TRBJ2-3|NA|TRBV6-5
TGTGCCAGCAGGACCGGACAGGGAACAGATACGCAGTATTTT
CASRTGQGTDTQYF
>NA|TRBJ1-5|NA|TRBV20-1
TGCAGTGCTAGACCCGGGAATAGCAATCAGCCCCAGCATTTT
CSARPGNSNQPQHF
>NA|TRBJ1-5|NA|TRBV3-1
TGTGCCAGCAGCCAAGGGGCAGGGAATAATCAGCCCCAGCATTTT
CASSQGAGNNQPQHF
>TRBD2|TRBJ2-1|NA|TRBV18
TGTGCCAGCTCACCCCGCGGTAGCGGGGAGCTCAATGAGCAGTTCTTC
CASSPRGSGELNEQFF
>NA|TRBJ2-7|NA|TRBV15
TGTGCCACCAGCAGAGAGGCGGGAATCAACGAGCAGTACTTC
CATSREAGINEQYF
>NA|TRBJ1-1|once|TRBV27
TGTGCCGGCAGTTTATCCGGGCTTAGTGCAGCGGGTACTGAAGCTTTCTTT
CAGSLSGLSAAGTEAFF
>NA|TRBJ2-1|NA|TRBV4-1
TGCGCCAGCAGCCAAGATACGGGGCAGGGCGCCAATGAGCAGTTCTTC
CASSQDTGQGANEQFF
>TRBD1|TRBJ1-2|NA|TRBV9
TGTGCCAGCAGCCCGGGGGACAGGGAAACCTATGGCTACACCTTC
CASSPGDRETYGYTF
>TRBD1|TRBJ1-2|few|TRBV29-1
TGCAGCGTTCGGGACAGCTATGGCTACACCTTC
CSVRDSYGYTF
>NA|TRBJ2-7|once|TRBV18
TGTGCCAGCTCGACAGGCCTCTCGATGTACTTC
CASSTGLSMYF
>TRBD1|TRBJ2-5|NA|TRBV20-1
TGCAGTGCTAGAGATGTGTACCGGGACAGTAGAGTAGACGACAATGAGCAGTACTTC
CSARDVYRDSRVDDNEQYF
>TRBD1|TRBJ2-1|NA|TRBV20-1
TGCAGTGCTAGGGTGGGCAGGGGGCGCGATGAGCAGTTCTTC
CSARVGRGRDEQFF
>NA|TRBJ2-1|NA|TRBV28
TGTGCCAGCAGTTTGCGGGCCTCCTACAATGAGCAGTTCTTC
CASSLRASYNEQFF
>NA|TRBJ2-2|once|TRBV2
TGTGCCAGCAGTAAATACTACCGGGACGGCGCGAACACCGGGGAGCTGTTTTTT
CASSKYYRDGANTGELFF
>NA|TRBJ1-1|NA|TRBV4-2
TGTGCCAGCAGCCAAGATTTGAGAGTCGGTGGCACTGAAGCTTTCTTT
CASSQDLRVGGTEAFF
>TRBD2|TRBJ2-1|NA|TRBV7-2
TGTGCCAGCAGCTTAGGGATCGCGGGGGGCACCCAAAATGAGCAGTTCTTC
CASSLGIAGGTQNEQFF
>TRBD2|TRBJ2-1|NA|TRBV14
TGTGCCAGCAGCCGAGCGGGGTACGAGCAGTTCTTC
CASSRAGYEQFF
>NA|TRBJ2-5|NA|TRBV5-5
TGTGCCAGCAGCGGAACCGGGAGTGCCGAGACCCAGTACTTC
CASSGTGSAETQYF
>NA|TRBJ1-2|NA|TRBV20-1
TGCAGTGCCAAAGGACAGAAGCATAACTATGGCTACACCTTC
CSAKGQKHNYGYTF
>NA|TRBJ2-3|NA|TRBV6-2/TRBV6-3
TGTGCCAGCGGGCGCGCAGATACGCAGTATTTT
CASGRADTQYF
>NA|TRBJ1-1|NA|TRBV18
TGTGCCAGCTCACCACCGGATAGGGTAGCTTTCTTT
CASSPPDRVAFF
>NA|TRBJ2-1|few|TRBV25-1
TGTGCCAGCAGCCTACAGGGTAGGGAGCAGTTCTTC
CASSLQGREQFF
>NA|TRBJ2-7|NA|TRBV15
TGTGCCACCAGCAGGGCGACAGGGAGGTACGAGCAGTACTTC
CATSRATGRYEQYF
>NA|TRBJ1-1|NA|TRBV7-2
TGTGCCAGCAGCTTAGTAGCGAAGGCAGGAGCTTTCTTT
CASSLVAKAGAFF
>NA|TRBJ2-1|NA|TRBV6-5
TGTGCCAGCAGTTCGCCCAACGCGGGGTCGAGTGAGCAGTTCTTC
CASSSPNAGSSEQFF
>TRBD2|TRBJ2-3|NA|TRBV29-1
TGCAGCGCAGCTGCGACTAGCGGGGCTACAGATACGCAGTATTTT
CSAAATSGATDTQYF
>NA|TRBJ2-1|NA|TRBV9
TGTGCCAGCAGCGTAGTGGGGGGGCCCTTGAATGAGCAGTTCTTC
CASSVVGGPLNEQFF
>NA|TRBJ2-5|NA|TRBV15
TGTGCCACCAGCAGTAACAGTTTACAAGAGACCCAGTACTTC
CATSSNSLQETQYF